This TCR beta chain is from a study of cytomegalovirus exposure and HLA in healthy donors (TCRdb year 2017). Broadly, across the study: An earlier analysis of approximately 640 of the donors reported 250 to 350 Gb of sequence data and approximately 110 million unique TCR beta sequences from about 179 million T cells. Roughly 290 gigabases of sequencing data and around 80 million unique TCR sequences made up an early release that covered over 550 HLA-typed donors. Of the 398 genotyped donors, over 70% fell in the genetic ancestry cluster associated with self-reported Caucasian donors. The study aimed to test whether signatures of past pathogen exposure could be identified by cataloging public T cell receptors. Using immunosequencing, the study profiled T cell repertoires from about 620 subjects and related those repertoires to cytomegalovirus serostatus. Besides the first cohort of about 730 subjects, a separate validation cohort made up of over a hundred different subjects was used. To predict cytomegalovirus infection status, the study combined high-throughput TCR immunosequencing, statistical association of individual TCRs with disease status, and machine learning. To study patterns of TCR occurrence, a later analysis re-analyzed previously published TCR beta repertoires from around 670 donors and added high-resolution HLA genotyping. Rather than using new phenotypic data, the later analysis identified candidate immune exposures from TCR beta sequences and from how often those sequences occurred across donors. To decide whether each TCR beta V gene segment behaved as functional or pseudogenic, an earlier analysis of fewer than 750 of the donors relied on high-throughput TCR beta sequencing. Donor age, sex, ethnicity and CMV serostatus were compiled together with the repertoire data. A later genetic analysis took genome-wide SNP genotypes for about 55% of the 666 donors and used that subset as a discovery cohort. Every repertoire in the discovery cohort had been generated on one and the same sequencing platform. HLA typing covered class I and class II loci at four-digit resolution. Typing coverage differed by locus: A, B, C, DRB1 and DQB1 were typed in about 620-630 donors, DQA1 in approximately 520, DPA1 in 600 to 610, and DPB1 in approximately 450. Because of strong linkage in the cohort, roughly five DR-DQ haplotypes were treated as single units for association and clustering. Among about 360 genotyped donors of the cohort, an average of roughly 240,000 unique TCR beta nucleotide sequences were sequenced per donor, around 20% of them non-productive. On the study overall, not on this receptor specifically: Immune exposure information for the cohort was limited to CMV serostatus. Presence/absence analyses assumed roughly uniform sequencing depth across donors, an assumption that may not hold. Because HLA typing was missing for some donors at each locus, association tests included only the typed subset. Correlated functional status among segregating V segments might be attributable to linkage disequilibrium, but an unknown experimental factor could not be ruled out. According to the authors, the approach could potentially be generalized to other disease states and immunological phenotypes. In vitro tests confirmed that a few of the cytomegalovirus-associated TCR beta chains recognize cytomegalovirus antigens. According to a later analysis, parvovirus B19, influenza, CMV and Epstein-Barr virus appeared linked to several top co-occurrence clusters. A later analysis found that most CMV-associated TCR beta chains appeared HLA-restricted, with HLA associations seemingly driven largely by CMV exposure. A further reported finding was that TCR beta sequences accurately predicted the HLA-A and HLA-B alleles for most subjects in the first cohort. Only TCR beta chains were sequenced in this cohort, and the absence of alpha or paired-chain data limited detectable features. Broadly in line with IMGT annotations, most TCR beta V segments showed up in productive rearrangements about 87% or about 30% of the time in an earlier analysis of about 500 of the donors. A group of highly shared sequence variants was considered likely to be a technical artifact of the sequencing pipeline. Compared with the approximately 700-donor mean, donors in an Asian-associated ancestry cluster had fewer N-insertions in productive TCRs, according to a later genetic analysis. In a later genetic analysis, a missense DCLRE1C variant was associated with V-gene and J-gene trimming of TCR beta chains, and the association was replicated in an independent cohort. The classifier was reported to diagnose cytomegalovirus status with high specificity and sensitivity in both the original cohort and the validation cohort. Across donors, most TCR sequences were observed very rarely, whereas some public TCRs were present in many individuals. Strong co-occurrence of HLA alleles, especially DR and DQ, made assigning TCR associations to individual alleles difficult. The study listed 150 to 200 TCR beta chains as associated with cytomegalovirus. At a false discovery rate of 0.05, a later analysis linked approximately 18,000 TCR beta sequences to specific HLA alleles. In a later analysis, HLA-associated TCR beta chains were found to be more clonally expanded and to have lower generation probabilities than equally common non-associated chains. A later analysis found that TCR association rates varied across HLA loci, with DRB1 alleles showing the most associated TCRs and HLA-C alleles the fewest. The 87-base-pair reads could not distinguish some IMGT-functional V segments, including TRBV6-2 and TRBV6-3, so those segments were excluded. The earlier analysis of some 540 of the donors excluded roughly 16 rarely observed V segments, including chromosome 9 orphons, because counts were too low.

To prepare the library, the immunoSEQ multiplex PCR assay was applied. The multiplex PCR relied on a mix of 60 forward primers for TCR Vbeta segments and 13 reverse primers for TCR Jbeta segments. The CDR3 region of rearranged TCR beta genes was amplified from genomic DNA with a multiplex PCR assay. On the Illumina HiSeq System, the amplified TCR beta libraries were sequenced as 87-base-pair reads. Processing in the source paper ran as follows. Across the 500 to 850 repertoires, a later analysis counted tens of millions of unique TCR beta chains, some 11 million of which were shared by at least two donors. Raw reads were error-corrected and collapsed into unique sequences by a nearest-neighbor algorithm in which closely related sequences were merged to remove PCR and sequencing errors. V, D and J gene segments were assigned by aligning CDR3 sequences to IMGT reference sequences. For a sequence to be retained, a match of at least six nucleotides was required to both a V gene segment and a J gene segment. A rearrangement was called productive if the CDR3 had no stop codons and remained in frame with V and J, and every other rearrangement was called non-productive. Following IMGT convention, CDR3 was defined as the stretch from the second conserved V-encoded cysteine to the conserved J-encoded phenylalanine. Sequences without an unambiguous match to a single V gene segment were excluded from the earlier analysis of several hundred of the donors. In an earlier analysis of around 600 of the donors, V segments were called functional above 56.7% productive rearrangements and were called segregating when the between-donor standard deviation exceeded 5%. To diagnose cytomegalovirus status from the catalog of TCR beta chain sequences, a statistical classification framework was built. In a later analysis, TCR nucleotide sequences were compared against IMGT/GENE-DB human TR gene sequences so that V and J genes could be assigned. In a later analysis, CDR3 sequences and most-parsimonious VDJ recombination scenarios were assigned using the TCRdist pipeline. In a later analysis, each TCR beta chain was defined by its CDR3 amino acid sequence together with its V-gene family, and reads without a unique V-gene family were excluded. As a way to deal with suspected cross-contamination and a sequencing artifact, a later analysis dropped under 600 nucleotide sequences that were highly shared and had low generation probability. In a later analysis, a clonal expansion index for each public chain was calculated from normalized within-repertoire ranks of inferred template counts. In a later analysis, generation probabilities were computed using a VDJ recombination model fitted to out-of-frame rearrangements, and the results were checked against IGoR. Hypergeometric tests were used in a later analysis to score TCR-TCR, TCR-HLA and TCR-CMV co-occurrence, with a repertoire-size bias correction applied to the TCR pairs. False discovery rates were estimated in a later analysis by permuting HLA or CMV assignments 20 times. In a later analysis, co-occurring TCRs were grouped using DBSCAN, with TCRdist sequence similarity added in when clustering inside HLA-allele-positive subsets. Co-occurrence clustering excluded repertoires with fewer than 30,000 or more than 120,000 public chains, plus five with anomalous nucleotide sharing. TCRdb limited this immuneACCESS table to in-frame rearrangements with V and J called. A share of clones is missing; checked studies link under half to unresolved V genes, and the rest is unexplained. Clonal size and the V and J genes are those of that table, whereas D and trimming came from the DNA. The sample yields about 130,000 clones; approximately 70% were counted once. Approximately 2.6% of the sample goes to the ten largest clones.

With regard to this clone: What antigen it recognizes has not been identified. Base qualities are not provided; no much larger clone lies one nucleotide away.

A distance of 17 bases separates the germline ends of V and J, which lose 5 bases and 1 base respectively. From the germline V gene, CDR1 is SGHTA and CDR2 is FQGTGA. Including the terminal cysteine and phenylalanine, the CDR3 comprises 16 residues. Kept here is only the CDR3 DNA, which spans 48 bases and is read in frame from base 1. The cohort comprised around 690 healthy bone marrow donors. At the time of sampling, all cohort members were nominally healthy, though unrecorded immune exposures were likely present. The donor was CMV seropositive and belonged to the group of 250 to 300 seropositive cohort members. Each donor provided a peripheral blood sample, and peripheral blood mononuclear cells were used for TCR beta sequencing. The Qiagen DNeasy Blood Extraction Kit was used to extract genomic DNA from the blood cell samples.

The V and J genes are TRBV7-3 and TRBJ1-1; the best D guess is TRBD1, with 6 bases matching. Sequenced sample: PBMCs. The receptor was derived from a woman between 55 and 75 years old in good health and CMV-seropositive. The CDR3 amino acid sequence is: CASSPGGGRGNTEAFF. In nucleotide form, the sequence is TGTGCCAGCAGCCCCGGTGGGGGCAGGGGGAACACTGAAGCTTTCTTT. Full variable domain (CDR3 extended with the reference TRBV7-3 and TRBJ1-1 proteins): GAGVSQTPSNKVTEKGKYVELRCDPISGHTALYWYRQSLGQGPEFLIYFQGTGAADDSGLPNDRFFAVRPEGSVSTLKIQRTERGDSAVYLCASSPGGGRGNTEAFFGQGTRLTVV.